The present T cell receptor (beta chain) was sequenced within a study of regulatory T cells in long-lasting Graves disease. Both iRepertoire HTBI primers and Arm-PCR of CDR3 regions were used to build the TCR beta libraries. TCRdb re-derived calls from the multiplex PCR reads in MiXCR, one entry per CDR3 protein. The table lists 200,000 to 250,000 distinct CDR3 sequences, 15% to 20% of them singletons, with roughly 10% in the top ten. Study-wide results and limits: Persistent disease exhibited a predilection for TRBV28, TRBJ1-2 and TRBJ2-5.

The sample's time point: newly diagnosed GD, antithyroid drugs for less than 3 months. PBMC-derived RNA was used for the TCR library. This clonotype was seen at least ten times. Its cognate antigen is unknown. The germline V and J ends were trimmed by 2 bases and 1 base, with 11 bases remaining between them. The CDR3 has 15 residues. These data were also reused for a study on T cells in Graves' hyperthyroidism and ophthalmopathy. Per that paper: Graves' hyperthyroidism was deemed stable absent ophthalmopathy progression within 18 months.

The receptor was isolated from a woman between 25 and 40 years old with Graves disease. This chain uses TRBV12-3 or TRBV12-4 with TRBJ1-2; the D gene is possibly TRBD1 (5 bases). Sequencing used peripheral blood mononuclear cells (PBMCs), obtained at new diagnosis, from a patient treated with antithyroid drugs. The CDR3 nucleotides are TGTGCCAGCAGTTTAAGACAGCTCTATAACTATGGCTACACCTTC. Translating gives CASSLRQLYNYGYTF.